Listed here are 7 T cell receptor beta chains from one sample, sequenced in a study of cytomegalovirus exposure and HLA in healthy donors. The data were produced by immunoSEQ multiplex PCR, yet TCRdb's version contains in-frame clones alone and is incomplete. The sample lists about 55,000 clones, 80% to 95% seen once, with around 2.8% in the top ten. Sequencing input: PBMCs. The source of these receptors is a man in his late teens or twenties in good health and CMV-seronegative.

The genes are TRBV13 and TRBJ2-1; D perhaps matches TRBD2 (6 bases). The CDR3 covers 15 residues. Germline V CDR1 and CDR2: PRHDT, FYEKMQ (reference sequence). The V end lost 0 bases, the J end lost 1 base, and 7 bases lay between the germline ends. CDR3 bases: TGTGCCAGCAGCTTAGGGCTAGCGTCCTACAATGAGCAGTTCTTC. As protein: CASSLGLASYNEQFF.

The genes are TRBV27 and TRBJ1-1; TRBD1 matches 8 bases. V was clipped by 3 bases and J by 11 bases; unmatched bases: 5. The CDR3 spans 12 residues. Germline CDR1 MNHEY, CDR2 SMNVEV (reference sequence). The CDR3 loop is CASSLRQGLAFF. DNA of the CDR3: TGTGCCAGCAGTTTGCGACAGGGGTTGGCTTTCTTT.

V is TRBV11-3 and J is TRBJ2-1, with TRBD2 identical over 7 bases. Germline CDR1 SGHNT, CDR2 YENEEA. Germline trimming cut 1 base from V and 6 bases from J; bases unmatched to any gene: 3. This CDR3 is 14 amino acids long. The CDR3 nucleotides are TGTGCCAGCAGCTTAGGGCGCGGGGGCAATGAGCAGTTCTTC. Its translation is CASSLGRGGNEQFF.

V and J are TRBV23-1 and TRBJ2-3, with 7 nucleotides matching TRBD2. TRBV23-1 is designated an ORF whose function remains uncertain. V lost 2 bases to trimming and J lost 1 base; unmatched junction nucleotides: 6. CDR3 length: 16 amino acids. The CDR3 loop reads CASSQKAGDGTDTQYF. As DNA, the CDR3 is TGCGCCAGCAGTCAAAAGGCGGGAGATGGCACAGATACGCAGTATTTT.

The V and J genes are TRBV5-6 and TRBJ2-4; weak D call: TRBD2 (5 bases). The CDR3 is made up of 18 amino acids. V dropped 0 bases and J dropped 6 bases, with 22 bases sitting between them. CDR1 is SGHDT, CDR2 YYEEEE, per germline. The chain's CDR3 is CASSLEFVGKARSNIQYF. CDR3 sequence (DNA): TGTGCCAGCAGCTTGGAGTTTGTCGGGAAAGCTAGGTCAAACATTCAGTACTTC.

The rearrangement joins TRBV6-6 to TRBJ1-4; the D gene is possibly TRBD1 (6 bases). Trimming pared 0 bases from V and 3 bases from J, leaving 8 bases between. The CDR3 loop spans 15 amino acids. Germline V CDR1 and CDR2: MNHNY, SVGAGI (reference sequence). The CDR3 region is CASSYSRTANEKLFF. The CDR3 bases are TGTGCCAGCAGTTACTCCAGGACAGCTAATGAAAAACTGTTTTTT.

In this sample, this clone turned up a few times. This same CDR3 is encoded by further DNA sequences in the sample. This chain links TRBV27 with TRBJ1-4, with 8 bases that match TRBD1. After removal of 4 bases from V and 3 bases from J, the junction contained 7 bases not matched to a gene. Germline CDR1 MNHEY, CDR2 SMNVEV (reference sequence). This CDR3 contains 16 residues. The CDR3 here is CASSSKRTGPNEKLFF. The CDR3, as DNA: TGTGCCAGCAGTTCAAAGAGGACAGGGCCTAATGAAAAACTGTTTTTT.